This passage covers 3 T cell receptor beta chains from one sample sequenced in a study of T cell changes during pregnancy in multiple sclerosis. Repertoires were generated with immunoSEQ multiplex PCR, while TCRdb's copy carries only in-frame clones and drops some. The sample yields approximately 92,000 clones, more than 85% seen once. The source was peripheral blood, collected in the first trimester of pregnancy. All receptors come from a female donor with multiple sclerosis, enrolled in a pregnancy study.

This clone was detected once. The J gene is TRBJ1-5, the V gene TRBV6-6; 7 nucleotides line up with TRBD1. CDR3 size: 14 residues. Germline loops: CDR1 MNHNY, CDR2 SVGAGI (reference sequence). V dropped 8 bases and J dropped 0; count of bases not matched to a gene: 4. The CDR3 nucleotides read TGTGCCAGCTGGACAGGATATAGCAATCAGCCCCAGCATTTT. Protein product: CASWTGYSNQPQHF.

V gene TRBV14 combines with J gene TRBJ2-1; 7 nucleotides line up with TRBD1. The length of the CDR3 is 13 residues. After removal of 2 bases from V and 8 bases from J, the junction contained 3 bases not matched to a gene. Germline CDR1 reads SGHDN; CDR2 reads FVKESK. In nucleotides, the CDR3 is TGTGCCAGCAGCCAATATCAGGGGGATGAGCAGTTCTTC. Residues: CASSQYQGDEQFF. Combining the CDR3 with reference TRBV14 and TRBJ2-1 gives the whole variable domain EAGVTQFPSHSVIEKGQTVTLRCDPISGHDNLYWYRRVMGKEIKFLLHFVKESKQDESGMPNNRFLAERTGGTYSTLKVQPAELEDSGVYFCASSQYQGDEQFFGPGTRLTVL.

This sequence joins TRBV30 and TRBJ1-1; D may be TRBD1 (5 bases). V lost 4 bases to trimming and J lost 6 bases, with 21 bases between them. From germline, CDR1 is GTSNPN and CDR2 SVGIG (reference sequence). CDR3 length: 15 residues. The CDR3 loop reads CAWTPIGGGVSEAFF. The CDR3 DNA follows: TGTGCCTGGACTCCCATAGGTGGGGGGGTTTCTGAAGCTTTCTTT.